The 21 T cell receptor beta chains listed next were all sequenced from one sample in a study of T cells after yellow fever vaccination. TCRdb independently ran MiXCR on the 5' RACE reads; one entry per CDR3 protein. The table includes about 320,000 distinct CDR3 sequences, 6.8% detected once. Source: PBMCs, taken around 45 days after the first yellow fever vaccination. These receptors were collected from a man younger than 30 who received the YFV17D yellow fever vaccine.

The chain combines TRBV18 with TRBJ1-2; D gene ambiguous. CDR3 length: 15 residues. In germline, CDR1 is KGHSH, CDR2 LQKENI. Trimming cost V 2 bases and J 1 base, with 11 bases left between them. Written as DNA, the CDR3 is TGTGCCAGCTCACCAAGTCAGACCAATAACTATGGCTACACCTTC. Its translation is CASSPSQTNNYGYTF.

This clonotype was counted only a few times. The V call is TRBV19, the J call TRBJ1-1; 11 nucleotides align to TRBD1. Trimming took 3 bases from V and 4 from J; bases not matched to a gene: 1. CDR1 is LNHDA and CDR2 is SQIVND in the germline V gene (reference sequence). The CDR3 is 14 residues long. The CDR3 spells CASSIGQGATEAFF. The CDR3, as DNA: TGTGCCAGTAGTATCGGACAGGGGGCCACTGAAGCTTTCTTT.

This rearrangement joins TRBV9 to TRBJ2-7; D is unclear. Trimming took off 4 bases at V and 12 bases at J, with 17 bases between the two ends. From germline, CDR1 is SGDLS and CDR2 YYNGEE. This CDR3 comprises 12 residues. CDR3 nucleotide sequence: TGTGCCAGCAGCTCCGAAGACTCCGGGTTGTACTTC. Residues: CASSSEDSGLYF.

Ten or more counts support this clonotype. The chain carries TRBV19 and TRBJ2-1, with 10 nucleotides matching TRBD2. The germline gives CDR1 LNHDA, CDR2 SQIVND (reference sequence). There are 16 residues in the CDR3. The J segment lost 1 base and the V segment lost 4 bases, leaving 4 bases of the junction unmatched. CDR3 sequence: CASSKRGGRSYNEQFF. CDR3 in DNA: TGTGCCAGTAGTAAGCGGGGGGGCCGGTCCTACAATGAGCAGTTCTTC.

As for this clonotype: One junction end does not reproduce the germline sequence, and a read error may be involved. V usage is TRBV4-1 and J usage is TRBJ2-2; D is unresolved. There are 14 residues in the CDR3. Germline V gives CDR1 MGHRA, CDR2 YSYEKL. The CDR3 DNA follows: TGCGCCAGCAGCCAAGATACGAACATCGGGGAGCTGTTTTTT. Translation gives CASSQDTNIGELFF.

The chain is built from TRBV5-1 and TRBJ2-7, with a possible D match to TRBD2 (5 bases). Trimming pared 1 base from V and 3 bases from J, leaving 11 bases between. Germline V gene data show CDR1 as SGHRS and CDR2 as YFSETQ. CDR3 length: 14 residues. CDR3 loop: CASSLSRGFYEQYF. CDR3 DNA: TGCGCCAGCAGCTTGTCCCGGGGATTCTACGAGCAGTACTTC.

This clonotype was seen only a few times. This chain uses TRBV6-2 or TRBV6-3 with TRBJ2-1, with TRBD2 as a possible D gene (5 bases). The V and J ends lost 6 bases and 8 bases respectively, with 14 bases between them. In germline, CDR1 is MNHEY, CDR2 SVGEGT. The CDR3 covers 13 residues. CDR3: CASRATAADEQFF. DNA of the CDR3: TGTGCCAGCAGGGCTACAGCAGCGGATGAGCAGTTCTTC.

The rearrangement links TRBV12-3 or TRBV12-4 to TRBJ1-5, with D tentatively TRBD1 (5 bases). The CDR3 sequence is 13 residues long. V dropped 2 bases and J dropped 8 bases, with 10 bases sitting between them. CDR3 in amino acids: CASSLRGREPQHF. The CDR3 DNA reads as TGTGCCAGCAGTTTAAGGGGAAGGGAGCCCCAGCATTTT.

This clonotype was seen only a few times. V usage is TRBV10-2 and J usage is TRBJ1-1; D may be TRBD1 (5 bases). Germline CDR1 WSHSY, CDR2 SAAADI. Trimming left V 2 bases short and J 1 base short, with 11 bases between. CDR3 length: 15 residues. The CDR3 protein is CASSEPNDRNTEAFF. CDR3 bases: TGCGCCAGCAGTGAGCCCAATGACAGGAACACTGAAGCTTTCTTT.

J is TRBJ2-7 and V is TRBV29-1; TRBD2 matches at 11 bases. Germline V gene sequence: CDR1 SQVTM, CDR2 ANQGSEA. V gave up 6 bases and J gave up 4 bases; unmatched junction bases: 5. This CDR3 region has 13 residues. CDR3 loop: CSVSTSGMYEQYF. The CDR3 nucleotides read TGCAGCGTATCGACTAGCGGGATGTACGAGCAGTACTTC.

The chain is built from TRBV28 and TRBJ1-2, with TRBD1 as a possible D gene (6 bases). The CDR3 is 16 residues long. Trimming pared 11 bases from V and 4 bases from J, leaving 26 bases between. The germline V gene encodes CDR1 MDHEN and CDR2 SYDVKM. CDR3 protein: CAGTSRDTLYSYGYTF. Here the CDR3 DNA reads TGTGCCGGGACATCACGGGACACGCTTTATAGCTATGGCTACACCTTC.

V is TRBV20-1 and J is TRBJ2-1; 9 nucleotides match TRBD2. Germline V gives CDR1 DFQATT, CDR2 SNEGSKA (reference sequence). The V gene end was trimmed by 4 bases and the J gene end by 2 bases; junction bases not matched to a gene: 9. The CDR3 runs 16 residues. The CDR3 here is CSATDPTSGAYNEQFF. CDR3 nucleotides: TGCAGTGCTACCGACCCGACTAGCGGCGCCTACAATGAGCAGTTCTTC.

In its sample, this clonotype was seen a few times. V gene TRBV20-1 combines with J gene TRBJ1-5, with D perhaps TRBD1 (5 bases). The CDR3 consists of 14 residues. V dropped 3 bases and J dropped 3 bases, with 12 bases sitting between them. CDR1 and CDR2 (germline): DFQATT, SNEGSKA (reference sequence). The CDR3 DNA reads as TGCAGTGCTAGTGATTGGGGGAACAATCAGCCCCAGCATTTT. This encodes CSASDWGNNQPQHF.

This clonotype appeared many times. The J gene is TRBJ2-5, the V gene TRBV7-2; D remains unclear. The germline V gene has CDR1 SGHTA and CDR2 FQGNSA. Trimming took 4 bases from V and 2 from J, leaving 8 bases between them. The CDR3 loop spans 13 amino acids. The CDR3 loop is CASSWAEQETQYF. CDR3 bases: TGTGCCAGCAGCTGGGCCGAACAAGAGACCCAGTACTTC.

This clonotype has a handful of counts. The DNA of the CDR3 is TGTGCCAGCTCACCGCCGGGACTAGCGGGAGGGGGCACAGATACGCAGTATTTT. Encoded protein: CASSPPGLAGGGTDTQYF. V usage is TRBV18 and J usage is TRBJ2-3; 16 nucleotides match TRBD2. In germline, CDR1 is KGHSH, CDR2 LQKENI. The CDR3 covers 18 residues. V gave up 3 bases and J gave up 1 base; unmatched junction bases: 4.

This chain joins TRBV7-6 and TRBJ2-1; D may correspond to TRBD1 or TRBD2 (5 bases each). Germline V CDR1 and CDR2: SGHVS, FNYEAQ. The CDR3 is 14 residues long. V was clipped by 7 bases and J by 0 bases, with 10 bases between them. CDR3 region: CASTPGSSYNEQFF. CDR3 sequence (DNA): TGTGCCAGCACCCCAGGGAGCTCCTACAATGAGCAGTTCTTC.

This chain joins TRBV11-2 and TRBJ2-5; D remains ambiguous. Germline V gene sequence: CDR1 SGHAT, CDR2 FQNNGV. The V end lost 3 bases, the J end lost 3 bases, and 20 bases lay between the germline ends. CDR3 length: 17 amino acids. CDR3 sequence: CASSFHANSVREETQYF. The CDR3 coding sequence is TGTGCCAGCAGCTTTCACGCAAATTCCGTTAGAGAAGAGACCCAGTACTTC.

V gene TRBV7-6 combines with J gene TRBJ2-2; possible D gene TRBD2, 5 bases. The V end lost 7 bases, the J end lost 7 bases, and 16 bases lay between the germline ends. This CDR3 contains 14 residues. Germline V gene data show CDR1 as SGHVS and CDR2 as FNYEAQ. The DNA of the CDR3 is TGTGCCAGCACCAAGCGGACCGGGGACGGGGAGCTGTTTTTT. It is translated as CASTKRTGDGELFF.

The sample holds a few counts of this clonotype. The V gene is TRBV5-1, the J gene TRBJ2-3; no firm D call. This CDR3 comprises 15 residues. V lost 0 bases and J lost 4, with 12 bases in between. The germline CDR1 and CDR2 sequences are SGHRS and YFSETQ. CDR3 DNA: TGCGCCAGCAGCTTGGATGGGGTCGGCTCAGATACGCAGTATTTT. This codes for CASSLDGVGSDTQYF.

This clonotype was recorded a few times. The chain carries TRBV5-6 and TRBJ1-5, with D possibly TRBD1 on 5 matching bases. V lost 1 base and J 3 bases, leaving 8 bases between the germline ends. The CDR3 consists of 14 residues. Germline CDR1 and CDR2: SGHDT and YYEEEE. In nucleotides, the CDR3 is TGTGCCAGCAGCTTGACAGGTTACAATCAGCCCCAGCATTTT. It is translated as CASSLTGYNQPQHF. Looking up the rest from reference TRBV5-6 and TRBJ1-5 gives the full variable domain: DAGVTQSPTHLIKTRGQQVTLRCSPKSGHDTVSWYQQALGQGPQFIFQYYEEEERQRGNFPDRFSGHQFPNYSSELNVNALLLGDSALYLCASSLTGYNQPQHFGDGTRLSIL.

This chain joins TRBV7-2 and TRBJ2-5; D remains ambiguous. The germline CDR1 and CDR2 sequences are SGHTA and FQGNSA. CDR3 length: 14 amino acids. V was pared by 0 bases and J by 5 bases, with 10 bases between. The CDR3, as DNA: TGTGCCAGCAGCTTAGCGCGAGCCTCGGAGACCCAGTACTTC. It codes for CASSLARASETQYF.